These 32 T cell receptor beta chains came from one sample sequenced in a study of spatial heterogeneity in lung cancer. Using its own MiXCR run on the 5' RACE reads, TCRdb lists one record per CDR3 protein. Of about 92,000 distinct CDR3 sequences listed, about 12% are singletons. Sample time point: sample taken at primary tumor resection. Source: PBMCs, taken at surgery. The origin of the receptors is a male donor with early-stage non-small cell lung cancer.

The J gene is TRBJ2-7, the V gene TRBV6-2 or TRBV6-3; 9 nucleotides agree with TRBD2. CDR3 length: 15 residues. V trimming: 4 bases; J trimming: 0 bases; junction bases outside the gene matches: 4. CDR1 and CDR2 (germline): MNHEY, SVGEGT. The CDR3 reads CASSSRTSDSYEQYF. In DNA, the CDR3 is TGTGCCAGCAGTTCAAGGACTAGCGACTCCTACGAGCAGTACTTC.

This clonotype showed up just once. The CDR3 loop is CASSSLAGDTGELFF. The CDR3 DNA is TGTGCCAGCAGCTCCCTAGCGGGGGACACCGGGGAGCTGTTTTTT. V is TRBV7-2 and J is TRBJ2-2, with TRBD2 matching 10 bases. Germline V gene data show CDR1 as SGHTA and CDR2 as FQGNSA. This CDR3 has 15 residues. V trimming: 4 bases; J trimming: 3 bases; junction bases outside the gene matches: 2.

The chain links TRBV11-2 to TRBJ2-3; TRBD2 might be the D (6 bases). V lost 0 bases, J lost 8 bases, and 15 bases lay in between. The CDR3 runs 15 residues. The germline V gene encodes CDR1 SGHAT and CDR2 FQNNGV. In DNA, the CDR3 is TGTGCCAGCAGCTTAGACGTGCGCTGGAGGGGTACGCAGTATTTT. It is translated as CASSLDVRWRGTQYF.

The rearrangement links TRBV20-1 to TRBJ2-2, with TRBD2 matching 11 bases. Germline CDR1 is DFQATT and CDR2 is SNEGSKA (reference sequence). The junction had 5 bases not matched to a gene; V was cut back by 5 bases and J by 0 bases. The CDR3 has 16 residues. CDR3 sequence: CSASGLAASNTGELFF. The CDR3 DNA is TGCAGTGCTTCGGGACTAGCGGCCTCGAACACCGGGGAGCTGTTTTTT.

This clonotype came up a few times. CDR3 in DNA: TGTGCCACCAGCACCCCCGGACAGGGGAATTCACCCCTCCACTTT. It specifies CATSTPGQGNSPLHF. The chain uses TRBV6-1 and TRBJ1-6, with TRBD1 matching 9 bases. V trimming: 10 bases; J trimming: 7 bases; junction bases outside the gene matches: 11. The CDR3 is 15 residues long. The germline V gene encodes CDR1 MNHNS and CDR2 SASEGT.

This clonotype has ten or more counts. The chain is built from TRBV13 and TRBJ2-1, with D tentatively TRBD1 (5 bases). V gave up 10 bases and J gave up 7 bases, with 14 bases separating them. The CDR3 contains 12 residues. From germline, CDR1 is PRHDT and CDR2 FYEKMQ (reference sequence). Here the CDR3 reads CATNRRGNEQFF. Written as DNA, the CDR3 is TGTGCCACCAATCGTAGGGGAAATGAGCAGTTCTTC. The full variable domain, rest sourced from reference TRBV13 and TRBJ2-1, is AAGVIQSPRHLIKEKRETATLKCYPIPRHDTVYWYQQGPGQDPQFLISFYEKMQSDKGSIPDRFSAQQFSDYHSELNMSSLELGDSALYFCATNRRGNEQFFGPGTRLTVL.

This chain joins TRBV20-1 and TRBJ1-4; D possibly corresponds to TRBD1 (5 bases). Looked up from germline, CDR1 is DFQATT and CDR2 is SNEGSKA (reference sequence). The CDR3 loop spans 14 amino acids. Trimming removed 4 bases from V and 6 bases from J, with 15 bases in between. The CDR3, as DNA: TGCAGTGCTATAGGTTTGGGGACGGATGAAAAACTGTTTTTT. It is translated as CSAIGLGTDEKLFF.

This clonotype was recorded a few times. The J gene is TRBJ1-5, the V gene TRBV28; D unresolved. Trimming shortened V by 6 bases and J by 0 bases, and 9 bases separated the two germline ends. This CDR3 comprises 14 residues. Germline V gives CDR1 MDHEN, CDR2 SYDVKM. This chain's CDR3 is CASREVYSNQPQHF. Written as DNA, the CDR3 is TGTGCCAGCAGGGAAGTATATAGCAATCAGCCCCAGCATTTT.

In its sample, this clonotype was seen a few times. The chain has TRBV20-1 and TRBJ2-7, with 14 bases fitting TRBD2. The CDR3 is 14 amino acids. Germline V gene data show CDR1 as DFQATT and CDR2 as SNEGSKA (reference sequence). The trim removed 5 bases at V and 7 bases at J, leaving 7 bases unmatched. The CDR3 DNA is TGCAGTGCTCCCGGGACTAGCGGGAGTCGAGAGCAGTACTTC. Protein: CSAPGTSGSREQYF.

The table lists this clonotype with many counts. In DNA, the CDR3 is TGCGCCAGCAGCTTTCCAAGTAGTAATGAGCAGTTCTTC. Residues: CASSFPSSNEQFF. The rearrangement links TRBV5-1 to TRBJ2-1; D gene unclear. The CDR3 totals 13 residues. Trimming shortened V by 2 bases and J by 7 bases, and 10 bases separated the two germline ends. CDR1 and CDR2 (germline): SGHRS, YFSETQ.

This clonotype was detected only a few times. The J gene is TRBJ1-1, the V gene TRBV7-2; 8 nucleotides match TRBD1. Germline CDR1 SGHTA, CDR2 FQGNSA. The CDR3 runs 14 residues. Germline trimming cut 6 bases from V and 1 base from J; bases unmatched to any gene: 4. The CDR3 DNA reads TGTGCCAGCAGATTTACAGGGGGGAACACTGAAGCTTTCTTT. Translated, it gives CASRFTGGNTEAFF.

This clonotype was detected many times. V usage is TRBV29-1 and J usage is TRBJ2-1; the match to TRBD1 covers 9 bases. In germline, CDR1 is SQVTM, CDR2 ANQGSEA. V lost 6 bases and J lost 0; bases outside the gene matches: 9. CDR3 length equals 16 residues. CDR3 DNA: TGCAGCGTAGGGACAGGGCCCGCCAACTCCTACAATGAGCAGTTCTTC. This sequence encodes CSVGTGPANSYNEQFF.

The chain employs TRBV29-1 and TRBJ2-5; 7 positions match TRBD2. Germline V gene sequence: CDR1 SQVTM, CDR2 ANQGSEA. The CDR3 spans 13 residues. Germline trimming cut 5 bases from V and 0 bases from J; bases unmatched to any gene: 3. CDR3 nucleotides: TGCAGCGTTCCAGCGGGGAACCAAGAGACCCAGTACTTC. This encodes CSVPAGNQETQYF.

The table lists this clonotype with many counts. This rearrangement joins TRBV24-1 to TRBJ1-5, with 9 bases lining up with TRBD1. This CDR3 has 12 amino acids. Trimming took 9 bases from V and 4 from J; bases not matched to a gene: 0. Germline CDR1 reads KGHDR; CDR2 reads SFDVKD. CDR3 nucleotides: TGTGCCACCGGACAGGGGAATCAGCCCCAGCATTTT. This translates into CATGQGNQPQHF.

This clonotype was seen a handful of times. The J gene is TRBJ2-1, the V gene TRBV5-1; D may match TRBD1 or TRBD2 (5 bases each). V lost 0 bases to trimming and J lost 4 bases, with 8 bases between them. CDR1 SGHRS and CDR2 YFSETQ come from the germline V gene. This CDR3 contains 14 residues. The CDR3 region is CASSLEGRYNEQFF. CDR3 bases: TGCGCCAGCAGCTTGGAGGGACGTTACAATGAGCAGTTCTTC.

This clonotype was observed at least ten times. The J gene is TRBJ2-3, the V gene TRBV2; D gene uncertain. The CDR3 contains 16 residues. V lost 3 bases and J 0 bases, leaving 13 bases between the germline ends. The germline V gene encodes CDR1 SNHLY and CDR2 FYNNEI. The CDR3 loop is CASSDKLSSSTDTQYF. The DNA of the CDR3 is TGTGCCAGCAGTGACAAGCTATCCTCGAGCACAGATACGCAGTATTTT.

The J gene is TRBJ1-1, the V gene TRBV7-2; 7 bases fit TRBD1. Germline V gives CDR1 SGHTA, CDR2 FQGNSA. V trimming: 5 bases; J trimming: 5 bases; junction bases outside the gene matches: 11. The CDR3 covers 15 residues. The DNA of the CDR3 is TGTGCCAGCAGCGTGACCAGGGGGATGGTTACTGAAGCTTTCTTT. As protein: CASSVTRGMVTEAFF.

The V call is TRBV14, the J call TRBJ2-7; no clear D. The CDR3 is made up of 15 amino acids. The germline gives CDR1 SGHDN, CDR2 FVKESK. The V and J ends lost 0 bases and 2 bases respectively, with 11 bases between them. CDR3 residues: CASSQEAIPTYEQYF. The DNA of the CDR3 is TGTGCCAGCAGCCAAGAGGCCATTCCCACCTACGAGCAGTACTTC. The whole variable domain, filled in from reference TRBV14 and TRBJ2-7, reads EAGVTQFPSHSVIEKGQTVTLRCDPISGHDNLYWYRRVMGKEIKFLLHFVKESKQDESGMPNNRFLAERTGGTYSTLKVQPAELEDSGVYFCASSQEAIPTYEQYFGPGTRLTVT.

This rearrangement joins TRBV3-1 to TRBJ2-5; 7 bases are a match to TRBD2. CDR1 LGHDT and CDR2 YNNKEL come from the germline V gene (reference sequence). Trimming removed 4 bases from V and 3 bases from J; junction bases left unmatched: 11. The CDR3 covers 16 residues. The CDR3 loop is CASSPRPGAGKETQYF. The CDR3 DNA sequence: TGTGCCAGCAGCCCCCGCCCCGGAGCGGGGAAAGAGACCCAGTACTTC.

V usage is TRBV20-1 and J usage is TRBJ2-7; either TRBD1 or TRBD2 may fit D (5 bases each). The germline V gene encodes CDR1 DFQATT and CDR2 SNEGSKA (reference sequence). Trimming removed 6 bases at V and 1 base at J, with 19 bases between. The CDR3 runs to 15 residues. Here the CDR3 reads CSANSRDVVSYEQYF. CDR3 nucleotide sequence: TGCAGTGCAAACAGCCGGGACGTAGTGTCCTACGAGCAGTACTTC.

A note on this clonotype: A much larger clone is a single base away; this may be a read error. The rearrangement uses TRBV7-2 and TRBJ2-3; no firm D call. V was cut by 6 bases and J by 1 base, with 11 bases left in between. Germline V CDR1 and CDR2: SGHTA, FQGNSA. The CDR3 length is 14 residues. CDR3 sequence: CTSSAQSGTDTQYF. For the CDR3, the DNA is TGTACCAGCAGTGCCCAGAGCGGCACAGATACGCAGTATTTT.

This sequence joins TRBV24-1 and TRBJ1-1, with 8 bases that match TRBD1. Germline CDR1 and CDR2: KGHDR and SFDVKD. This CDR3 comprises 13 residues. J gave up 7 bases and V 4 bases, and 4 bases lay outside the gene matches. CDR3 sequence: CATSDADRDEAFF. CDR3 bases: TGTGCCACCAGTGACGCGGACAGGGATGAAGCTTTCTTT.

The chain couples TRBV12-3 or TRBV12-4 to TRBJ2-1; the D gene is possibly TRBD2 (6 bases). The ends were cut back, 5 bases at V and 3 bases at J, with 14 bases in the middle. CDR3 size: 15 residues. CDR3 DNA sequence: TGTGCCAGCAGTCGCCAGCGGGCTGACTACAATGAGCAGTTCTTC. Translated, it gives CASSRQRADYNEQFF.

V is TRBV28 and J is TRBJ2-5; 7 bases line up with TRBD1. After removal of 0 bases from V and 1 base from J, the junction contained 2 bases not matched to a gene. Germline CDR1 and CDR2: MDHEN and SYDVKM. The CDR3 loop spans 15 amino acids. CDR3 coding DNA: TGTGCCAGCAGTTTATGGGGGACAGTCCAAGAGACCCAGTACTTC. As protein: CASSLWGTVQETQYF. Full variable domain (outside the CDR3, taken from reference TRBV28 and TRBJ2-5): DVKVTQSSRYLVKRTGEKVFLECVQDMDHENMFWYRQDPGLGLRLIYFSYDVKMKEKGDIPEGYSVSREKKERFSLILESASTNQTSMYLCASSLWGTVQETQYFGPGTRLLVL.

The table lists this clonotype with a count of one. The chain recombines TRBV6-1 with TRBJ2-3; TRBD2 matches 12 bases. Germline V lookup: CDR1 MNHNS, CDR2 SASEGT. V lost 10 bases to trimming and J lost 0 bases; unmatched junction nucleotides: 17. CDR3 length: 19 amino acids. CDR3 sequence reads: CATKRGLAGNPTSTDTQYF. The CDR3 bases are TGTGCCACCAAGAGAGGACTAGCGGGGAATCCAACTAGCACAGATACGCAGTATTTT.

This chain uses TRBV12-3 or TRBV12-4 with TRBJ2-3, with 11 bases matching TRBD2. Trimming removed 5 bases from V and 3 bases from J; junction bases left unmatched: 7. CDR3 length: 16 residues. The CDR3 nucleotides read TGTGCCAGCAGTCCCCTTAGCGGGGGGGCTACAGATACGCAGTATTTT. Protein sequence: CASSPLSGGATDTQYF.

The rearrangement links TRBV23-1 to TRBJ2-2; D remains unclear. TRBV23-1 is recorded as an ORF, its role being uncertain. This CDR3 is 13 amino acids long. Trimming pared 7 bases from V and 9 bases from J, leaving 15 bases between. The CDR3 region is CASTQVTLRELFF. The CDR3 DNA reads as TGCGCCAGCACCCAAGTAACCTTAAGGGAGCTGTTTTTT.

This chain joins TRBV27 and TRBJ2-2; D is ambiguous. V was pared by 8 bases and J by 6 bases, with 10 bases between. This CDR3 comprises 12 residues. The germline gives CDR1 MNHEY, CDR2 SMNVEV (reference sequence). The CDR3 loop is CASRSGPGELFF. The CDR3 nucleotides read TGTGCCAGCCGTTCCGGACCCGGGGAGCTGTTTTTT.

At least ten counts were recorded for this clonotype. The rearrangement joins TRBV4-3 to TRBJ2-5; possibly TRBD1 or TRBD2 for D (5 bases each). CDR1 and CDR2 from the germline V gene are LGHNA and YSLEER. V was trimmed by 1 base and J by 5 bases, leaving 11 bases between them. The CDR3 contains 14 residues. CDR3 loop: CASSQALGTETQYF. The CDR3 region has the DNA TGCGCCAGCAGCCAAGCCCTGGGGACGGAGACCCAGTACTTC.

This clonotype was seen only a few times. V is TRBV6-6 and J is TRBJ2-5; weak D call: TRBD2 (5 bases). The CDR3 has 19 residues. Germline loops: CDR1 MNHNY, CDR2 SVGAGI (reference sequence). Trimming took off 7 bases at V and 5 bases at J, with 32 bases between the two ends. Here the CDR3 reads CASTLNPFGRGEVTETQYF. For the CDR3, the DNA is TGTGCCAGCACTCTTAACCCATTCGGCCGGGGAGAAGTTACGGAGACCCAGTACTTC.

V is TRBV20-1 and J is TRBJ2-1, with 7 bases that match TRBD2. The V gene end was trimmed by 5 bases and the J gene end by 0 bases; junction bases not matched to a gene: 4. The CDR3 spans 14 residues. Germline V gives CDR1 DFQATT, CDR2 SNEGSKA (reference sequence). CDR3 nucleotides: TGCAGTGCTGAGAGGACTAGCTCCTACAATGAGCAGTTCTTC. Protein sequence: CSAERTSSYNEQFF.

The chain carries TRBV29-1 and TRBJ1-1; D gene unclear. The germline V and J ends were trimmed by 4 bases and 5 bases, with 8 bases remaining between them. The CDR3 spans 11 residues. Germline lookup yields CDR1 SQVTM and CDR2 ANQGSEA. The CDR3 sequence is CSVGAKTEAFF. CDR3 nucleotide sequence: TGCAGCGTTGGGGCAAAGACTGAAGCTTTCTTT.